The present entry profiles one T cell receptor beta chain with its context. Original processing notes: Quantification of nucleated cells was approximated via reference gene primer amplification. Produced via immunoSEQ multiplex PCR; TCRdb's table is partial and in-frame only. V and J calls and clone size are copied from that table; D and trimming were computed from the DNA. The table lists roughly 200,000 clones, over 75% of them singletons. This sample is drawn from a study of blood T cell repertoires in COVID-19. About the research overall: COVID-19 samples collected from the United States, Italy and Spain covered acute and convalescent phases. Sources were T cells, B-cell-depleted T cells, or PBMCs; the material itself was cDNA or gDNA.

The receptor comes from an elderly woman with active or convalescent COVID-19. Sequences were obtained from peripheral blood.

CDR3 sequence reads: CASSGTSGGAFGEQFF. The CDR3 DNA follows: TGTGCCAGCAGTGGGACTAGCGGGGGGGCCTTCGGTGAGCAGTTCTTC. J is TRBJ2-1 and V is TRBV6-1, with 15 nucleotides matching TRBD2. The germline V gene encodes CDR1 MNHNS and CDR2 SASEGT. V gave up 4 bases and J gave up 9 bases; unmatched junction bases: 7. This CDR3 region has 16 residues.